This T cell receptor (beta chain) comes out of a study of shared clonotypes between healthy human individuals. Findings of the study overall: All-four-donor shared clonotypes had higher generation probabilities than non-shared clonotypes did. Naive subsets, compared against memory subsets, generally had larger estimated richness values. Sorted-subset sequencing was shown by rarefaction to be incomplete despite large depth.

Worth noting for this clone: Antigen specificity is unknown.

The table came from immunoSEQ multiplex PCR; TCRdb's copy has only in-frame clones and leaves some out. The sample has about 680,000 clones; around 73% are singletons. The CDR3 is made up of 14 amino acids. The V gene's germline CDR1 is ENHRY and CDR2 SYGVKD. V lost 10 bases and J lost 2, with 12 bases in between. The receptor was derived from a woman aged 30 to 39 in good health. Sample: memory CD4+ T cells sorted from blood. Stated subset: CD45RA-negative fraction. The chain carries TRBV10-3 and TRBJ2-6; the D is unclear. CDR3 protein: CATATETGANVLTF. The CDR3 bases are TGTGCCACGGCTACAGAAACTGGGGCCAACGTCCTGACTTTC.